The present T cell receptor beta chain was sequenced within a study of T cells in Graves' hyperthyroidism and ophthalmopathy. This CDR3 has 14 amino acids. Looked up from germline, CDR1 is SGHKS and CDR2 is YYEKEE (reference sequence). What was amplified from RNA transcripts were TCR beta CDR3 regions. HTBI primers were employed in a first-round RT-PCR of the TCR CDR3. TCRdb passed the multiplex PCR reads through MiXCR, listing each CDR3 protein once. The sample contains some 50,000 distinct CDR3 sequences, less than 60% of which appear only once. Overall study findings and caveats: Stable hyperthyroidism was separated from ophthalmopathy by a model based on 13 V-J features.

Comments on this clonotype: The antigen remains undetermined. One junction end disagrees with the germline gene, perhaps due to a read error.

This sequence was found in a woman in her forties or fifties with Graves' ophthalmopathy. This chain uses TRBV5-5 with TRBJ2-4, with a tentative D call TRBD1 (5 bases). Specimen: blood. CDR3 sequence reads: CASTPREPKNSQYF. The DNA of the CDR3 is TGTGCCAGCACCCCCAGGGAACCCAAAAACAGTCAGTACTTC.